The next 8 T cell receptor beta chains were all read from a single sample in a study of T cell repertoires in cytomegalovirus infection (dated by TCRdb to about 2019). The treatment or condition label of this sample denotes: in vitro stimulation with specific CMV peptide epitopes to enrich CMV-specific T cells. These receptors' targets are unknown. TCRdb names Illumina HiSeq 1500 as the instrument used. Using fastp at Q25 and MiXCR, TCRdb reprocessed the public reads and kept productive beta chains. A single entry per CDR3 protein holds the most common genes and DNA from its merged rows. For this sample there are some 350,000 distinct CDR3 sequences; 34% appear just once. The top ten hold approximately 12% of the sample. The sequencing here drew on cultured PBMCs, taken from culture after CMV antigen stimulation. The receptor source for this set is a human donor in good health (CMV status not recorded). Some clones in this sample may be carry-over from other donors' samples.

There are many counts of this clonotype. CDR3 in DNA: TGCGCCAGCAGCTTGGTGCAGTCCAGGGATGAGCAGTTCTTC. Translation gives CASSLVQSRDEQFF. The chain is built from TRBV5-1 and TRBJ2-1; TRBD1 is a possible D gene (5 bases). Per the germline V gene, CDR1 is SGHRS and CDR2 is YFSETQ. This CDR3 has 14 amino acids. Trimming stripped 0 bases from V and 8 bases from J, with 12 bases between.

There are a few counts of this clonotype. The V call is TRBV7-8, the J call TRBJ2-1; D is unresolved. This CDR3 region has 14 residues. V lost 0 bases and J 2 bases, leaving 5 bases between the germline ends. Germline V lookup: CDR1 SGHVS, CDR2 FQNEAQ. The CDR3, as DNA: TGTGCCAGCAGCTTAGCTAGAACCTACAATGAGCAGTTCTTC. Protein: CASSLARTYNEQFF.

The rearrangement links TRBV7-2 to TRBJ2-1; 8 nucleotides line up with TRBD2. CDR1 SGHTA and CDR2 FQGNSA come from the germline V gene. The V segment lost 8 bases and the J segment 5 bases; nucleotides outside the gene matches: 5. The CDR3 covers 13 residues. The CDR3 DNA reads TGTGCCAGCCCCGGACTAGCCAACAATGAGCAGTTCTTC. Its translation: CASPGLANNEQFF.

This clonotype was counted a few times. This chain connects TRBV7-9 to TRBJ2-5; D gene ambiguous. From germline, CDR1 is SEHNR and CDR2 FQNEAQ (reference sequence). This CDR3 is built from 13 residues. Deletions cut 5 bases from V and 5 bases from J, with 12 bases between. The CDR3 loop is CASSMDGLETQYF. In DNA, the CDR3 is TGTGCCAGCAGCATGGACGGTCTGGAGACCCAGTACTTC. Full variable domain (missing parts from reference TRBV7-9 and TRBJ2-5): DTGVSQNPRHKITKRGQNVTFRCDPISEHNRLYWYRQTLGQGPEFLTYFQNEAQLEKSRLLSDRFSAERPKGSFSTLEIQRTEQGDSAMYLCASSMDGLETQYFGPGTRLLVL.

In this sample, this clonotype turned up many times. This chain connects TRBV7-2 to TRBJ2-4; D is unresolved. Trimming stripped 5 bases from V and 1 base from J, with 18 bases between. The germline CDR1 and CDR2 sequences are SGHTA and FQGNSA. The CDR3 totals 17 residues. CDR3 nucleotide sequence: TGTGCCAGCAGCCCCGACCACGCATCTTGGGCCAAAAACATTCAGTACTTC. Its protein product is CASSPDHASWAKNIQYF.

This clonotype occurred a few times. The chain has TRBV6-6 and TRBJ1-2, with 7 bases that match TRBD1. The germline V gene encodes CDR1 MNHNY and CDR2 SVGAGI (reference sequence). The J segment lost 1 base and the V segment lost 6 bases, leaving 2 bases of the junction unmatched. This CDR3 spans 13 amino acids. The CDR3 bases are TGTGCCAGCAGCCGGGACAGTAACTATGGCTACACCTTC. Amino acids: CASSRDSNYGYTF.

This clonotype occurred a few times. This rearrangement joins TRBV11-2 to TRBJ2-3; TRBD2 agrees at 9 bases. Germline lookup yields CDR1 SGHAT and CDR2 FQNNGV. The CDR3 consists of 18 residues. V was pared by 5 bases and J by 2 bases, with 14 bases of the junction left unmatched. The CDR3 loop is CASSTGPREGSYTDTQYF. CDR3 in DNA: TGTGCCAGCAGCACCGGACCGCGGGAGGGGTCTTACACAGATACGCAGTATTTT.

This clonotype was counted between two and nine times. The chain joins TRBV7-9 to TRBJ2-5; D gene uncertain. CDR1 is SEHNR and CDR2 is FQNEAQ in the germline V gene (reference sequence). The CDR3 has 13 amino acids. The ends were cut back, 1 base at V and 2 bases at J, with 5 bases in the middle. DNA of the CDR3: TGTGCCAGCAGCTTAGAGGGTCAAGAGACCCAGTACTTC. This gives the protein CASSLEGQETQYF.